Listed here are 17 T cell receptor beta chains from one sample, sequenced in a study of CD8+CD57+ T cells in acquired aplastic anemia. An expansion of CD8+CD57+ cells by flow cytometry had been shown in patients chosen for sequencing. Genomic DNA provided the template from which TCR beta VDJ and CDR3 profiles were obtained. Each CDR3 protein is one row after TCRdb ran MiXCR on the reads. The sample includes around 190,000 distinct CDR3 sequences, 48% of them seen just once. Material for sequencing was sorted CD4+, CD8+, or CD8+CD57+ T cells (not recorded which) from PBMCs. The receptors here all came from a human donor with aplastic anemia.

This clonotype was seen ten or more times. CDR3 DNA: TGTGCCAGCAGTGAAGAGTGGAGTCAGCCCCAGCATTTT. Translating it yields CASSEEWSQPQHF. The chain uses TRBV2 and TRBJ1-5, with no clear D. The germline V gene encodes CDR1 SNHLY and CDR2 FYNNEI. The CDR3 has 13 residues. V lost 1 base to trimming and J lost 6 bases, with 7 bases between them.

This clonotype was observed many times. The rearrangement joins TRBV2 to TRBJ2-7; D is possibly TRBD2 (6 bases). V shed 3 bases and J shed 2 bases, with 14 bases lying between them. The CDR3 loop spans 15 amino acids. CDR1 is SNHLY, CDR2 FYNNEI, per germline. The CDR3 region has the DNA TGTGCCAGCAGTGATCGAACTAGCAGAGCCTACGAGCAGTACTTC. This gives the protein CASSDRTSRAYEQYF.

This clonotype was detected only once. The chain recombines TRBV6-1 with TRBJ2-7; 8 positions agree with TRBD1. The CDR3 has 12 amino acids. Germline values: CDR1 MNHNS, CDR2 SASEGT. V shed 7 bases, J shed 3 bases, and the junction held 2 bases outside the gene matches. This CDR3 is CASTTGGYEQYF. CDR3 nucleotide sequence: TGTGCCAGCACAACAGGGGGCTACGAGCAGTACTTC.

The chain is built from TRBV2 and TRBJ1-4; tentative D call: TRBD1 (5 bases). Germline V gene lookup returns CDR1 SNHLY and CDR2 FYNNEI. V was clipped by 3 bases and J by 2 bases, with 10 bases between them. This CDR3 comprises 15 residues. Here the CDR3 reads CASSEGSGTNEKLFF. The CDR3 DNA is TGTGCCAGCAGTGAGGGGTCAGGGACTAATGAAAAACTGTTTTTT.

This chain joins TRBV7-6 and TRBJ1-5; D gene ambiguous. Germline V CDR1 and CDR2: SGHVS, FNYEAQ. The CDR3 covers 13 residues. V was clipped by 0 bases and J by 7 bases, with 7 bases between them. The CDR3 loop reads CASSLARSQPQHF. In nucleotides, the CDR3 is TGTGCCAGCAGCTTAGCGAGAAGCCAGCCCCAGCATTTT.

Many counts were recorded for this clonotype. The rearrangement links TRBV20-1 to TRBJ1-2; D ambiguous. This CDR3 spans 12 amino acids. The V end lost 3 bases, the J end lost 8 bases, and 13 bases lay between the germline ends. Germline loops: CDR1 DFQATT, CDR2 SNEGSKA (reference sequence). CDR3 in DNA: TGCAGTGCTAGTGAGGACCTAAAGGGCTACACCTTC. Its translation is CSASEDLKGYTF.

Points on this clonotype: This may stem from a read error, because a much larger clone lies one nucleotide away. CDR3 sequence reads: CASSPGTAEYEQYF. CDR3 coding DNA: TGCGCCAGCAGCCCCGGGACAGCGGAGTACGAGCAGTACTTC. V gene TRBV5-1 combines with J gene TRBJ2-7; 7 bases agree with TRBD1. The germline V gene encodes CDR1 SGHRS and CDR2 YFSETQ. With V trimmed by 4 bases and J by 4 bases, 8 bases remained unmatched. There are 14 residues in the CDR3.

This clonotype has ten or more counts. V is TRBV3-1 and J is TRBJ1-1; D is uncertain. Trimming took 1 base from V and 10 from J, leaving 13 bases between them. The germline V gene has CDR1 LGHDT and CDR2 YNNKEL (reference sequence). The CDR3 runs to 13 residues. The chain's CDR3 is CASSQVRVSGAFF. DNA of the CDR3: TGTGCCAGCAGCCAAGTGCGAGTGAGTGGAGCTTTCTTT.

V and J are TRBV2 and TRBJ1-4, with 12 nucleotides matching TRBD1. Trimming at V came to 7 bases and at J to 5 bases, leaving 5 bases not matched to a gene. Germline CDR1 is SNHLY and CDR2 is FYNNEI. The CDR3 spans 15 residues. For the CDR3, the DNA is TGTGCCAGCAATGTGGGACAGGGGGCGAATGAAAAACTGTTTTTT. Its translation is CASNVGQGANEKLFF.

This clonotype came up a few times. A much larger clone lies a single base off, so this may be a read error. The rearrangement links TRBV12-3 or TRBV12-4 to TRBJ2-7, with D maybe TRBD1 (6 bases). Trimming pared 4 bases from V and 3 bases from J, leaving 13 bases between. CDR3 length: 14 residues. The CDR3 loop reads CASSSGDLYYEQYF. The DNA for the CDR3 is TGTGCCAGCAGTTCAGGGGACCTGTACTACGAGCAGTACTTC.

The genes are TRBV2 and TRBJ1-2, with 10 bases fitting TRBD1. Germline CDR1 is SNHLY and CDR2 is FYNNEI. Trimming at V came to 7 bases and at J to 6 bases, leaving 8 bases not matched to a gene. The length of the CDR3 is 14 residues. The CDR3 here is CASISETGGDGYTF. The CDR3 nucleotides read TGTGCCAGCATATCCGAGACAGGGGGCGATGGCTACACCTTC.

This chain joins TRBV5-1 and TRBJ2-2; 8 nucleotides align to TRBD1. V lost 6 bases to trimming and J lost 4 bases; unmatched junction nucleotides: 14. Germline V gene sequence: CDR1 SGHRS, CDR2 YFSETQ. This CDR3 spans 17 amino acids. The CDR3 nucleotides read TGCGCCAGCAACTCGGACAGGGCCAGGGCTAGCACCGGGGAGCTGTTTTTT. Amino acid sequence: CASNSDRARASTGELFF.

In nucleotides, the CDR3 is TGTGCCACCAGTGACCTTTGGGGGCAGCCCCAGCATTTT. Amino acid sequence: CATSDLWGQPQHF. The rearrangement joins TRBV24-1 to TRBJ1-5; D may be TRBD1 (5 bases). Trimming took off 4 bases at V and 7 bases at J, with 10 bases between the two ends. Germline CDR1 KGHDR, CDR2 SFDVKD. The CDR3 is made up of 13 amino acids.

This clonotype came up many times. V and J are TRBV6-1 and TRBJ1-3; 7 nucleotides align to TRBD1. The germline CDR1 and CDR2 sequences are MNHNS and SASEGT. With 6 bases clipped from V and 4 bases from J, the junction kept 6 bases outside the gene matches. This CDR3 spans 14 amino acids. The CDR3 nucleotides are TGTGCCAGCAGCCTGACAGGGAGCGGAAACACCATATATTTT. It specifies CASSLTGSGNTIYF.

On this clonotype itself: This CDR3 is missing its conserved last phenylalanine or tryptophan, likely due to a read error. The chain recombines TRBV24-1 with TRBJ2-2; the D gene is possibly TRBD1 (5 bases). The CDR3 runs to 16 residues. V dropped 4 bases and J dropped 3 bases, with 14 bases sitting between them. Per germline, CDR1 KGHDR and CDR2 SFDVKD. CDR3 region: CATSDPGFGDTGELFI. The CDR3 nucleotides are TGTGCCACCAGTGACCCAGGGTTTGGAGACACCGGGGAGCTGTTTATT.

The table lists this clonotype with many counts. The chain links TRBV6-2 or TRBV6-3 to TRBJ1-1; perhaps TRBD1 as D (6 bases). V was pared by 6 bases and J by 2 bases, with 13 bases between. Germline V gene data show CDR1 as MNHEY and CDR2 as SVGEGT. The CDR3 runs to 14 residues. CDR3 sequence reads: CASSSGQFNTEAFF. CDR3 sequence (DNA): TGTGCCAGCAGCTCCGGACAGTTTAACACTGAAGCTTTCTTT.

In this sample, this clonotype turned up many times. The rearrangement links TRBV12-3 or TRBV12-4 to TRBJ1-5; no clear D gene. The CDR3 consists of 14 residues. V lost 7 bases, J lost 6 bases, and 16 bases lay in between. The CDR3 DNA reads TGTGCCAGCATCAAGGCGGGGTCTGGTCAGCCCCAGCATTTT. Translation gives CASIKAGSGQPQHF.